The source of this T cell receptor beta chain is a study of PD-L1 blockade in urothelial cancer. Study-level results: Durable-benefit patients had greater expansion of tumor-associated blood clones at 3 weeks.

As for time point: pretreatment peripheral blood. Sample numbers ranged from 1 to 8 per patient, encompassing pretreatment and on-treatment collections. The CDR3 spans 15 residues. CDR1 and CDR2 from the germline V gene are SGHRS and YFSETQ. The V gene lost 7 bases and the J gene lost 5 bases, with 21 bases spanning the gap. For this clone: Its antigen is undetermined.

TCRdb keeps only in-frame clones here, not all; method: immunoSEQ multiplex PCR. This table has about 39,000 clones, about 89% appearing once. The specimen comprised PBMCs, sampled around atezolizumab (anti-PD-L1) treatment. The receptor was isolated from a woman in her sixties with urothelial cancer. V usage is TRBV5-1 and J usage is TRBJ2-5, with D possibly TRBD2 on 5 matching bases. In DNA, the CDR3 is TGCGCCAGCGGGGTAGGACGGGGTTCATCTGAGACCCAGTACTTC. Translation gives CASGVGRGSSETQYF.